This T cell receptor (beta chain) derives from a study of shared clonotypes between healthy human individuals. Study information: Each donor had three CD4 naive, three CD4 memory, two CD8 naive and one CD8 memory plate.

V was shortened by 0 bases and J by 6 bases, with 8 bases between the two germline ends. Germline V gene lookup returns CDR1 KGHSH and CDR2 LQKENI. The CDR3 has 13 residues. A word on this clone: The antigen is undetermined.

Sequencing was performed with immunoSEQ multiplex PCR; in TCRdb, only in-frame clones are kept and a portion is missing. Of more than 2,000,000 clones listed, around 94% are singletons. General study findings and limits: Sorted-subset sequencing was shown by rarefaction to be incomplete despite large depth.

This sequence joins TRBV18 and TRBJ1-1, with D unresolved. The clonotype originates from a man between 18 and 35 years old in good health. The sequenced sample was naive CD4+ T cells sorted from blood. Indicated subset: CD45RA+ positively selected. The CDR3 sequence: CASSPPKQPEAFF. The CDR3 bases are TGTGCCAGCTCACCACCAAAACAGCCTGAAGCTTTCTTT.